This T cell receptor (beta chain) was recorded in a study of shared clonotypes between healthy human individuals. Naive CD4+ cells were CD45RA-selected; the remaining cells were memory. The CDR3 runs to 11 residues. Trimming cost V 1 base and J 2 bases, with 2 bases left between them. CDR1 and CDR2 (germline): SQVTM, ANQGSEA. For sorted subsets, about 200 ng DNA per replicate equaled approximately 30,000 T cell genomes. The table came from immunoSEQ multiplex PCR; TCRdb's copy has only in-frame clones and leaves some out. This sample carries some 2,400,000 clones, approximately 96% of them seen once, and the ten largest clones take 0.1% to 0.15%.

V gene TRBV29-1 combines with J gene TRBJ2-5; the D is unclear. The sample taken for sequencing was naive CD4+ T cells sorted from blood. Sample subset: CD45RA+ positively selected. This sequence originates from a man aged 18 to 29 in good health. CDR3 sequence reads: CSVEAQETQYF. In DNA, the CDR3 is TGCAGCGTTGAAGCGCAAGAGACCCAGTACTTC.